The rows below give T cell receptor beta chains drawn from one sample of a study of a mutant IDH1 vaccine in newly diagnosed glioma. Measured with immunoSEQ multiplex PCR; TCRdb has only the in-frame clones, and not every one. The table lists some 70,000 clones, almost 85% of them singletons. Their antigen targets remain unknown. This sample comprised PBMCs, obtained from a glioma patient whose treatment included an IDH1 peptide vaccine. These receptor sequences come from a man aged 18 to 29 with glioma. The CDR3 runs from the conserved cysteine through the conserved F or W. D genes are given only for firm matches. Part of the rows lack a size; the others show once, few, many or a class for expanded clones.

d_call	v_call	j_call	clone_size	cdr3_nt	cdr3_aa
TRBD1	TRBV6-5	TRBJ1-1	-	TGTGCCAGCAGGAAGGACAGGGGCTTCGACACTGAAGCTTTCTTT	CASRKDRGFDTEAFF
-	TRBV4-3	TRBJ2-2	-	TGCGCCAGCAGCCAAGAGGCAGGGAACACCGGGGAGCTGTTTTTT	CASSQEAGNTGELFF
-	TRBV29-1	TRBJ1-5	few	TGCAGCGTTCGAATACAGGAGAATCAGCCCCAGCATTTT	CSVRIQENQPQHF
TRBD1	TRBV7-2	TRBJ2-3	-	TGTGCCAGCAGCTTCCGGACAGGGGGAACTGGAGATACGCAGTATTTT	CASSFRTGGTGDTQYF
TRBD2	TRBV18	TRBJ2-3	once	TGTGCCAGCTCACTCGGACTAGCCCCAGATACGCAGTATTTT	CASSLGLAPDTQYF
-	TRBV30	TRBJ1-1	few	TGTGCCTGGAGAGCGGGCCATTACACTGAAGCTTTCTTT	CAWRAGHYTEAFF
TRBD2	TRBV7-9	TRBJ2-1	-	TGTGCCAGCAGCTTAAGACTAGCGGGAACCTACAATGAGCAGTTCTTC	CASSLRLAGTYNEQFF
-	TRBV9	TRBJ1-1	few	TGTGCCAGCAGCCCCCAGACAGGACTAAACACTGAAGCTTTCTTT	CASSPQTGLNTEAFF
TRBD1	TRBV7-8	TRBJ1-1	-	TGTGCCAGCAGCTTAGTACAGGGGGGGACTGAAGCTTTCTTT	CASSLVQGGTEAFF
-	TRBV30	TRBJ1-1	-	TGTGCCTGGAAGGCCATAGAGAACACTGAAGCTTTCTTT	CAWKAIENTEAFF
TRBD1	TRBV30	TRBJ1-6	once	TGTGCCTTGGAGGAAGGACAGGGGAGTTCACCCCTCCACTTT	CALEEGQGSSPLHF
TRBD1	TRBV11-2	TRBJ1-2	-	TGTGCCAGCAGACCTAACAGGGGAGTTAGCTATGGCTACACCTTC	CASRPNRGVSYGYTF
-	TRBV6-6	TRBJ1-3	once	TGTGCCACCGGACGGGTCTCTGGAAACACCATATATTTT	CATGRVSGNTIYF
-	TRBV6-5	TRBJ2-2	-	TGTGCCAGCAGGGTGAACACCGGGGAGCTGTTTTTT	CASRVNTGELFF
-	TRBV6-5	TRBJ2-7	-	TGTGCCAGCACGGACGGTTCCTACGAGCAGTACTTC	CASTDGSYEQYF
-	TRBV6-5	TRBJ2-2	-	TGTGCCAGCAGTTACGCCGCCGGGGAGCTGTTTTTT	CASSYAAGELFF
-	TRBV11-2	TRBJ2-6	-	TGTGCCAGCAGCTTATTTACCTCTGGGGCCAACGTCCTGACTTTC	CASSLFTSGANVLTF
-	TRBV9	TRBJ2-7	-	TGTGCCAGCAGCGATGGGCGCGAGCAGTACTTC	CASSDGREQYF
-	TRBV5-6	TRBJ1-1	few	TGTGCCAGCAGCTTGGCCGAGGACATGCGGAACACTGAAGCTTTCTTT	CASSLAEDMRNTEAFF
-	TRBV7-8	TRBJ1-1	-	TGTGCCAGCAGCTTAGCGACCTGGGGGGCATGGAAAACTGAAGCTTTCTTT	CASSLATWGAWKTEAFF
-	TRBV30	TRBJ1-5	-	TGTGCCTGGAGTCAGACAGTCAGCAGCAATCAGCCCCAGCATTTT	CAWSQTVSSNQPQHF
-	TRBV25-1	TRBJ1-1	-	TGTGCCAGCAGGGAAAAACAGGGCACTGAAGCTTTCTTT	CASREKQGTEAFF
-	TRBV7-9	TRBJ1-2	-	TGTGCCAGCAGCTTAGAGACAGTCTATGGCTACACCTTC	CASSLETVYGYTF
TRBD1	TRBV18	TRBJ1-2	-	TGTGCCAGCTCACCTATTATGGACAGGATCTATGGCTACACCTTC	CASSPIMDRIYGYTF
-	TRBV6-5	TRBJ1-1	-	TGTGCCAGCAGTTACTCCTCGGACTTGCCGGCTTTCTTT	CASSYSSDLPAFF
TRBD1	TRBV5-1	TRBJ2-7	-	TGCGCCAGCAGCTATACCGGGACAGGGCTCTACGAGCAGTACTTC	CASSYTGTGLYEQYF
-	TRBV30	TRBJ1-4	once	TGTGCCTGGAGTCACGGGGGCGCGACTGAAAAACTGTTTTTT	CAWSHGGATEKLFF
-	TRBV6-5	TRBJ2-1	-	TGTGCCAGCAGCCGGGGGGCAGTTAATAATGAGCAGTTCTTC	CASSRGAVNNEQFF
TRBD2	TRBV4-3	TRBJ2-1	-	TGCGCCAGCAGCCACTCAGGGACTAGCGGGAGGCTTGAGCAGTTCTTC	CASSHSGTSGRLEQFF
TRBD2	TRBV5-6	TRBJ2-3	-	TGTGCCAGCAGATACGGACTAGCCTCAGATACGCAGTATTTT	CASRYGLASDTQYF
-	TRBV27	TRBJ2-7	-	TGTGCCAGCAGTTTATCGCGGGGATTAGGAAACGAGCAGTACTTC	CASSLSRGLGNEQYF
-	TRBV18	TRBJ1-1	-	TGTGCCAGCTCTACAGGGAACACTGAAGCTTTCTTT	CASSTGNTEAFF
TRBD1	TRBV5-1	TRBJ1-2	-	TGCGCCAGCAGCCCTCAGGGGGACTATGGCTACACCTTC	CASSPQGDYGYTF
-	TRBV6-5	TRBJ1-6	-	TGTGCCAGCAGTTACGGGTACAATTCACCCCTCCACTTT	CASSYGYNSPLHF
-	TRBV4-1	TRBJ1-1	-	TGCGCCAGCAGCCAAGAGGGAGGACGGATGAACACTGAAGCTTTCTTT	CASSQEGGRMNTEAFF
-	TRBV15	TRBJ1-5	-	TGTGCCACCAGCAGAGATAAGAGGGCGAGAGAGCGGGTATTAGCCCAGCATTTT	CATSRDKRARERVLAQHF
-	TRBV7-9	TRBJ1-2	-	TGTGCCAGCAGCTTGTCTCATTCGGACGGGTTGGGTTACTATGGCTACACCTTC	CASSLSHSDGLGYYGYTF
-	TRBV6-5	TRBJ1-2	-	TGTGCCAGCAGTTACCGGACAGTCAACTATGGCTACACCTTC	CASSYRTVNYGYTF
-	TRBV4-2	TRBJ1-2	-	TGTGCCAGCAGCCAAGATGGGGCGAGGGGAGGCTACACCTTC	CASSQDGARGGYTF
-	TRBV7-2	TRBJ1-6	-	TGTGCCAGCAGCTTAGGGTGGCAGGGGTATTCACCCCTCCACTTT	CASSLGWQGYSPLHF
TRBD1	TRBV18	TRBJ1-2	once	TGTGCCAGCTCACAATCCGGGACAGGGGATTTTAACTATGGCTACACCTTC	CASSQSGTGDFNYGYTF
-	TRBV10-3	TRBJ1-1	-	TGTGCCATCAGTGAGCTCCCCAGGGGGAACACTGAAGCTTTCTTT	CAISELPRGNTEAFF
TRBD2	TRBV9	TRBJ2-1	-	TGTGCCAGCAGCCGGAGCGGGAGGGATCTCAATGAGCAGTTCTTC	CASSRSGRDLNEQFF
-	TRBV5-1	TRBJ1-4	once	TGCGCCAGCAGCGTGTCCTGGAGGCGGGGACCTGAAAAACTGTTTTTT	CASSVSWRRGPEKLFF
TRBD1	TRBV7-2	TRBJ1-2	-	TGTGCCAGCAGACAGACAGGGAGCTATGGCTACACCTTC	CASRQTGSYGYTF
-	TRBV7-2	TRBJ1-1	few	TGTGCCAGCAGCTCAGACATGGGCACTGAAGCTTTCTTT	CASSSDMGTEAFF
-	TRBV7-8	TRBJ2-3	-	TGTGCCAGCAGCTTAGGGGAAAGGGGCACAGATACGCAGTATTTT	CASSLGERGTDTQYF
-	TRBV6-5	TRBJ2-7	-	TGTGCCAGCAGTTACTCCGCGGGTAGATACGAGCAGTACTTC	CASSYSAGRYEQYF
-	TRBV9	TRBJ2-7	-	TGTGCCAGTGGAGGGGACTTCCGAAGAGGGCAGTACTTC	CASGGDFRRGQYF
-	TRBV27	TRBJ1-6	once	TGTGCCAGCAGCCCTGGGGTACCCTATAATTCACCCCTCCACTTT	CASSPGVPYNSPLHF
-	TRBV7-9	TRBJ1-2	-	TGTGCCAGCAGATCAGGGAGCGATGGCTACACCTTC	CASRSGSDGYTF
-	TRBV7-2	TRBJ2-7	once	TGTGCCAGCAGCTTAGGAGGGAGTGTAAACGAGCAGTACTTC	CASSLGGSVNEQYF
-	TRBV7-2	TRBJ2-7	once	TGTGCCAGCAGCCTCTGGGGGGGCGGGGTCTACGAGCAGTACTTC	CASSLWGGGVYEQYF
TRBD1	TRBV30	TRBJ1-2	few	TGTGCCTGTCCTGGTGGGGACAGGAGTAACTATGGCTACACCTTC	CACPGGDRSNYGYTF